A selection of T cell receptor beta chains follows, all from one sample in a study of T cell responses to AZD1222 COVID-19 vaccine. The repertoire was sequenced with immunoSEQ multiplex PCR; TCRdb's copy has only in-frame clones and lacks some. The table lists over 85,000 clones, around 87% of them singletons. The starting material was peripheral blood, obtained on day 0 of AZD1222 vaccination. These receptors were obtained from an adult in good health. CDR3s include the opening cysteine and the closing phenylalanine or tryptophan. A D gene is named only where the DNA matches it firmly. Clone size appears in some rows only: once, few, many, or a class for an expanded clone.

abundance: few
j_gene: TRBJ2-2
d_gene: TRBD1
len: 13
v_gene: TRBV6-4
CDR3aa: CASSETGVGELFF
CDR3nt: TGTGCCAGCAGCGAGACAGGGGTCGGGGAGCTGTTTTTT

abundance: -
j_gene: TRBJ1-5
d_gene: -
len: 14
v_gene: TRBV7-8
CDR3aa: CASRDGGSNQPQHF
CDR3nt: TGTGCCAGCAGGGACGGGGGGAGCAATCAGCCCCAGCATTTT

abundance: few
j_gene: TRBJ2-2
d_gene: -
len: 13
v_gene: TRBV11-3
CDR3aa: CASSLDFTGELFF
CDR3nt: TGTGCCAGCAGCTTAGACTTTACCGGGGAGCTGTTTTTT

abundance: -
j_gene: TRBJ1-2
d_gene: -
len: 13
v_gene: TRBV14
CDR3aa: CASSQLQGNGYTF
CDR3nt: TGTGCCAGCAGCCAGTTACAGGGTAATGGCTACACCTTC

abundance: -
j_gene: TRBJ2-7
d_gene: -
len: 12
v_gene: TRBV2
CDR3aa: CASSEGGSEQYF
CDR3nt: TGTGCCAGCAGTGAAGGAGGGTCCGAGCAGTACTTC

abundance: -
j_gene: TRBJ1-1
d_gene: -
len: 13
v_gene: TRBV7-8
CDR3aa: CASSRVGGTEAFF
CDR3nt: TGTGCCAGCAGCCGGGTGGGGGGCACTGAAGCTTTCTTT

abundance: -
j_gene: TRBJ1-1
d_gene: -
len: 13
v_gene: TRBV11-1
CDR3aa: CASTGFLNTEAFF
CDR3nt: TGTGCCAGCACAGGGTTTTTGAACACTGAAGCTTTCTTT

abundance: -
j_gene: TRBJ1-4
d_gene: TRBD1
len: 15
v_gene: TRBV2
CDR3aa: CASRDRGHANEKLFF
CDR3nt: TGTGCCAGCAGAGACAGGGGGCATGCTAATGAAAAACTGTTTTTT

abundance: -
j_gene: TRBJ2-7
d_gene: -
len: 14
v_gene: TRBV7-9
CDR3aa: CASSLLAPNYEQYF
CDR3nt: TGTGCCAGCAGCTTATTGGCACCGAATTACGAGCAGTACTTC

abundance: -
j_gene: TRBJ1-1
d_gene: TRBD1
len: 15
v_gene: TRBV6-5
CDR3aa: CASSTETGVNTEAFF
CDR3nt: TGTGCCAGCAGTACAGAAACAGGGGTGAACACTGAAGCTTTCTTT

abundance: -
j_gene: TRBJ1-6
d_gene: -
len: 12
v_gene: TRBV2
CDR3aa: CASGLGGSPLHF
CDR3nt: TGTGCCAGCGGACTCGGGGGATCACCCCTCCACTTT

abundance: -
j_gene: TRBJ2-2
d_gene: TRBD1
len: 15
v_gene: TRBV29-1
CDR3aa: CSVHQADRVSGELFF
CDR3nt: TGCAGCGTTCACCAAGCGGACAGGGTATCCGGGGAGCTGTTTTTT

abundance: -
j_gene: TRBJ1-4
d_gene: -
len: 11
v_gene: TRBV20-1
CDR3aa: CSARVREKLFF
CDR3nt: TGCAGTGCTAGAGTCCGTGAAAAACTGTTTTTT

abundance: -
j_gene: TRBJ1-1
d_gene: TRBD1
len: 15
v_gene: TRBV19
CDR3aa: CASKTPGGQRREAFF
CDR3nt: TGTGCCAGTAAGACCCCGGGGGGACAGCGGCGTGAAGCTTTCTTT

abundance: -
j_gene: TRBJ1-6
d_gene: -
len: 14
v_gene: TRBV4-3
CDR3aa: CASSQDRKGRPLHF
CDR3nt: TGCGCCAGCAGCCAAGATAGGAAAGGTCGCCCCCTCCACTTT

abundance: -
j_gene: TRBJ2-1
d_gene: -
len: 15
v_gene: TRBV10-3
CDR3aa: CAITPGGASSHEQFF
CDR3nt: TGTGCCATCACCCCCGGGGGCGCGAGTAGCCATGAGCAGTTCTTC

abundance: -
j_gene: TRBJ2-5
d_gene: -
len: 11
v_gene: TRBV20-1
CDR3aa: CSGLYQETQYF
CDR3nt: TGCAGTGGTCTGTACCAAGAGACCCAGTACTTC

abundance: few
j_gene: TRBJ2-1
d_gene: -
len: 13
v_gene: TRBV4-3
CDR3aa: CASSLVRANEQFF
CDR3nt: TGCGCCAGCAGCCTAGTTCGGGCCAATGAGCAGTTCTTC

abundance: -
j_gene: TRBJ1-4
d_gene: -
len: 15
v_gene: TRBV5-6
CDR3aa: CASSLAAGANEKLFF
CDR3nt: TGTGCCAGCAGCTTGGCTGCAGGTGCTAATGAAAAACTGTTTTTT

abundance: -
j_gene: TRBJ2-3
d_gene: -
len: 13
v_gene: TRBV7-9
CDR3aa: CARGEISTDTQYF
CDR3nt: TGTGCCCGGGGCGAAATTAGCACAGATACGCAGTATTTT

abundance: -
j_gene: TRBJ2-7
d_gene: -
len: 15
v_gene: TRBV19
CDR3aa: CASSIQGQIKGEQYF
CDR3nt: TGTGCCAGTAGTATCCAGGGGCAAATAAAGGGCGAGCAGTACTTC

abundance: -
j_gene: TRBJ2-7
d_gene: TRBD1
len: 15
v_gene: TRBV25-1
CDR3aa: CASSGWDRGVYEQYF
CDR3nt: TGTGCCAGCAGTGGATGGGACAGGGGAGTTTACGAGCAGTACTTC

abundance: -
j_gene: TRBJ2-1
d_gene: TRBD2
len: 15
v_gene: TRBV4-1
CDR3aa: CASSHLAGGENEQFF
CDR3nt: TGCGCCAGCAGCCATCTAGCGGGAGGTGAAAATGAGCAGTTCTTC

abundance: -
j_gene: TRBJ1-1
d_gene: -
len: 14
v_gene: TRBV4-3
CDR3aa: CASSQLQENTEAFF
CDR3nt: TGCGCCAGCAGCCAACTGCAGGAGAACACTGAAGCTTTCTTT

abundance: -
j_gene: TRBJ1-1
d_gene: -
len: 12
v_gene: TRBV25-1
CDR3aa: CASSEWNTEAFF
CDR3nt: TGTGCCAGCAGTGAATGGAACACTGAAGCTTTCTTT

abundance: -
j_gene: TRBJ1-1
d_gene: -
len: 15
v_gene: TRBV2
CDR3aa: CAIILGGVRGTEAFF
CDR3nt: TGTGCCATCATACTCGGGGGCGTGAGGGGTACTGAAGCTTTCTTT

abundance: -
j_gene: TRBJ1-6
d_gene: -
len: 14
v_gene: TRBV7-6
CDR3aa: CASSPAGPNSPLHF
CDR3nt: TGTGCCAGCAGCCCCGCGGGACCCAATTCACCCCTCCACTTT

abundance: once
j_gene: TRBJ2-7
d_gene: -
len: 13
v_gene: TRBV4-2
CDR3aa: CASSQPPSIEQYF
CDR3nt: TGTGCCAGCAGCCAACCCCCCTCGATCGAGCAGTACTTC

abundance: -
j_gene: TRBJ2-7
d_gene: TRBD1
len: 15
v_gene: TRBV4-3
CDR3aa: CASSQDSGGLGEQYF
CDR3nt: TGCGCCAGCAGCCAAGATTCAGGGGGCCTTGGGGAGCAGTACTTC

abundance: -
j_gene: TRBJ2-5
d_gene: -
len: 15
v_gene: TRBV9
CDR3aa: CASSVDRTVQETQYF
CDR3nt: TGTGCCAGCAGCGTAGATAGGACAGTCCAAGAGACCCAGTACTTC

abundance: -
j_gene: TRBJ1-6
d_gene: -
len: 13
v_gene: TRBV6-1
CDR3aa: CASSEGRNSPLHF
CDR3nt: TGTGCCAGCAGTGAAGGGCGTAATTCACCCCTCCACTTT

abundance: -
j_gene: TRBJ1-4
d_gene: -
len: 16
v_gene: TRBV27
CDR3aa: CASRSSGGGFGEKLFF
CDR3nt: TGTGCCAGCAGGTCCTCTGGTGGGGGATTTGGTGAAAAACTGTTTTTT

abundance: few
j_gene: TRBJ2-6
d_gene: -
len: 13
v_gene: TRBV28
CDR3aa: CASSFSGANVLTF
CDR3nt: TGTGCCAGCAGTTTCTCTGGGGCCAACGTCCTGACTTTC

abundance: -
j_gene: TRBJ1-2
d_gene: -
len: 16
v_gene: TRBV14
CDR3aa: CASSQDRFVTVYGYTF
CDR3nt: TGTGCCAGCAGCCAAGATCGGTTCGTGACAGTGTATGGCTACACCTTC

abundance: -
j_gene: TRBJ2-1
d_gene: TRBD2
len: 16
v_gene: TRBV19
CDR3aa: CASSKLRSGGIDEQFF
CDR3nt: TGTGCCAGTAGTAAATTGAGGAGCGGGGGGATTGATGAGCAGTTCTTC

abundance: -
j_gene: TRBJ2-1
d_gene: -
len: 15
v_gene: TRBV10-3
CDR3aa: CAISESGGSYNEQFF
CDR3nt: TGTGCCATCAGTGAGTCAGGGGGCTCCTACAATGAGCAGTTCTTC

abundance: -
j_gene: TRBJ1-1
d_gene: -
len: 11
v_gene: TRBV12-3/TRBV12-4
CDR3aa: CASSLGAEAFF
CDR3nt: TGTGCCAGCAGTTTAGGGGCTGAAGCTTTCTTT

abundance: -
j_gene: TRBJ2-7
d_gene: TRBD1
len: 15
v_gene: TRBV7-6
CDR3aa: CASSSGTGLSYEQYF
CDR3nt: TGTGCCAGCAGCTCAGGGACAGGGCTGTCCTACGAGCAGTACTTC

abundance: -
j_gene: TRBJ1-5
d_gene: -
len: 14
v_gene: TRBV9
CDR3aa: CASSPLSDNQPQHF
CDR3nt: TGTGCCAGCAGCCCGCTGAGTGACAATCAGCCCCAGCATTTT

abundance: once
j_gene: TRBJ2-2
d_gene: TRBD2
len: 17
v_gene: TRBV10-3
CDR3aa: CAISGPRGAGVAGELFF
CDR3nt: TGTGCCATCAGTGGGCCGAGGGGAGCGGGAGTCGCGGGGGAGCTGTTTTTT

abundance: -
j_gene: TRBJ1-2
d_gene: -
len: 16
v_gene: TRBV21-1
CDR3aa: CASNQRPGQGLHGYTF
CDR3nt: TGTGCCAGCAACCAGAGGCCGGGACAGGGACTTCATGGCTACACCTTC

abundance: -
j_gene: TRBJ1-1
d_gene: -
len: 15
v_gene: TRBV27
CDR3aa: CAARQRPGSNTEAFF
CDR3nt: TGTGCCGCAAGACAGAGACCTGGATCGAACACTGAAGCTTTCTTT

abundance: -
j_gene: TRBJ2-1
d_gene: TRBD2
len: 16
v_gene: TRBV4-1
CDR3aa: CASSQVAGGLYNEQFF
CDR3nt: TGCGCCAGCAGCCAAGTAGCGGGGGGCCTCTACAATGAGCAGTTCTTC

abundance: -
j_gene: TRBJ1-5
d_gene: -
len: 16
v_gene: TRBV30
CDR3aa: CAWSVGIGPSNQPQHF
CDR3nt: TGTGCCTGGAGTGTTGGTATAGGGCCCAGCAATCAGCCCCAGCATTTT

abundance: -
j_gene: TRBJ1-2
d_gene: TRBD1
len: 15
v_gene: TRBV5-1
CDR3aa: CASSLEGTGVYGYTF
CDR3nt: TGCGCCAGCAGCTTGGAAGGGACAGGGGTCTACGGCTACACCTTC